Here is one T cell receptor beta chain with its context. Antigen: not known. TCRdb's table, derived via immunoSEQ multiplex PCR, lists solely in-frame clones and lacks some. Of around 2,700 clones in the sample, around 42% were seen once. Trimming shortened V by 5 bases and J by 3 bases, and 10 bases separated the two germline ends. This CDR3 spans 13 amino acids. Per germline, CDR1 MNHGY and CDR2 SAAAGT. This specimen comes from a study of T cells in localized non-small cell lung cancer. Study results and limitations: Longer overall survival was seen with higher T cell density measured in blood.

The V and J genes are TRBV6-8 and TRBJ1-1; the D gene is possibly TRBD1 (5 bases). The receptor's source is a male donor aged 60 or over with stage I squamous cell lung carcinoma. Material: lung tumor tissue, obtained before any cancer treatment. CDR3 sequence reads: CASSQRRDTEAFF. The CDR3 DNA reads TGTGCCAGCAGTCAACGCAGGGACACTGAAGCTTTCTTT.